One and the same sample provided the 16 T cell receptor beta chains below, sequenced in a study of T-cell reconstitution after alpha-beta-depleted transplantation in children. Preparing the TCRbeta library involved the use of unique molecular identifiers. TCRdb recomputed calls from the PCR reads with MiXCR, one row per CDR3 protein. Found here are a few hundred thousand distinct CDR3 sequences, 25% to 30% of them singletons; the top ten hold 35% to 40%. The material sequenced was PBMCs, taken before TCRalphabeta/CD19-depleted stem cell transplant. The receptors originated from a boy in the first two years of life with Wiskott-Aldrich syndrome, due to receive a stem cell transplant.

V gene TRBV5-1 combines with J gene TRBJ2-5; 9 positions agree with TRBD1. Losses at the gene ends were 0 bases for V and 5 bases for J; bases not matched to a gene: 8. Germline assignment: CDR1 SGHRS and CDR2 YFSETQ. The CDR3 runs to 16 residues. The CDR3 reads CASSLAGTGSGETQYF. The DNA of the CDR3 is TGCGCCAGCAGCTTGGCCGGGACAGGGAGTGGTGAGACCCAGTACTTC.

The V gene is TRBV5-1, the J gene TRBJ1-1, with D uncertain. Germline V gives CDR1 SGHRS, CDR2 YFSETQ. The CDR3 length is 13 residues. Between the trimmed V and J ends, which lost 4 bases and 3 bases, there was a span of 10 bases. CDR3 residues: CASSTDGYTEAFF. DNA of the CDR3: TGCGCCAGCAGCACCGACGGCTACACTGAAGCTTTCTTT.

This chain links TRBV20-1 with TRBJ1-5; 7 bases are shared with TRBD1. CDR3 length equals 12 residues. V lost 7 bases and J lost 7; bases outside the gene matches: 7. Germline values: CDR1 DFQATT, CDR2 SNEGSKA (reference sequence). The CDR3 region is CSVQQGTQPQHF. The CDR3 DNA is TGCAGTGTTCAACAGGGGACGCAGCCCCAGCATTTT.

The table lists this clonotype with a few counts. CDR3 sequence: CASRRDVENIQYF. Written as DNA, the CDR3 is TGCGCCAGCAGGCGGGACGTAGAAAACATTCAGTACTTC. The V gene is TRBV5-1, the J gene TRBJ2-4, with D perhaps TRBD2 (6 bases). The length of the CDR3 is 13 residues. Trimming removed 5 bases from V and 5 bases from J, with 11 bases in between. Looked up from germline, CDR1 is SGHRS and CDR2 is YFSETQ.

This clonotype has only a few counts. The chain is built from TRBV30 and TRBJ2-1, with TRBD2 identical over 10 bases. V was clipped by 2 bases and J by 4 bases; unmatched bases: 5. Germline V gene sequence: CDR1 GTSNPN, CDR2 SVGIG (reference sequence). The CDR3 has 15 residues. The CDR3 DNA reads TGTGCCTGGAGTCGAAGCGGGAGGGTGTACAATGAGCAGTTCTTC. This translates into CAWSRSGRVYNEQFF. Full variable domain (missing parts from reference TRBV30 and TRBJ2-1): SQTIHQWPATLVQPVGSPLSLECTVEGTSNPNLYWYRQAAGRGLQLLFYSVGIGQISSEVPQNLSASRPQDRQFILSSKKLLLSDSGFYLCAWSRSGRVYNEQFFGPGTRLTVL.

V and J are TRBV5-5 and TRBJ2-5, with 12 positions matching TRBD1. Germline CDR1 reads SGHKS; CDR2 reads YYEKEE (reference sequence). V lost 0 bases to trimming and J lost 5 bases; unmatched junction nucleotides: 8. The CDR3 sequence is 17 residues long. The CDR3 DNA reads TGTGCCAGCAGCTTGGTTGGGACAGGGGGCGTCCGGGAGACCCAGTACTTC. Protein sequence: CASSLVGTGGVRETQYF.

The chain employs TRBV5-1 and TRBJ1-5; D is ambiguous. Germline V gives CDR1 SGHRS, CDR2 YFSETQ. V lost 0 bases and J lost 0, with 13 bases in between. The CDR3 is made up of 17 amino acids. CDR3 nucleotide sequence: TGCGCCAGCAGCTTGGAATTACGGCGCTATAGCAATCAGCCCCAGCATTTT. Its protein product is CASSLELRRYSNQPQHF. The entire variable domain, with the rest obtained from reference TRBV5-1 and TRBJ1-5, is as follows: KAGVTQTPRYLIKTRGQQVTLSCSPISGHRSVSWYQQTPGQGLQFLFEYFSETQRNKGNFPGRFSGRQFSNSRSEMNVSTLELGDSALYLCASSLELRRYSNQPQHFGDGTRLSIL.

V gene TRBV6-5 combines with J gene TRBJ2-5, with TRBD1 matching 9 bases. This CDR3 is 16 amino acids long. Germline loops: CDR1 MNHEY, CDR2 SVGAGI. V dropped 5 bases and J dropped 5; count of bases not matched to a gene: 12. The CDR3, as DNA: TGTGCCAGCAGTAACCGGGACAGGGATCCGTGGGAGACCCAGTACTTC. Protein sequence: CASSNRDRDPWETQYF.

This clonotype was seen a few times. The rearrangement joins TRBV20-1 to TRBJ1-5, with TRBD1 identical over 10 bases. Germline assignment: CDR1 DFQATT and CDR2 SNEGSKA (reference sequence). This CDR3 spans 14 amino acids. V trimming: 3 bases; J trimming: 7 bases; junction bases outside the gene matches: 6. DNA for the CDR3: TGCAGTGCTAGTCCGGGACAGGGGACACAGCCCCAGCATTTT. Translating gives CSASPGQGTQPQHF.

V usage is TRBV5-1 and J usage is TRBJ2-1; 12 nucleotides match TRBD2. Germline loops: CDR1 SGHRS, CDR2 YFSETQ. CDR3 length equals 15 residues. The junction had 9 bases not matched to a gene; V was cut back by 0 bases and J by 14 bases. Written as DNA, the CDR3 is TGCGCCAGCAGCTTGGAGGCTAGCGGGAGGGCCAAGGAGTTCTTC. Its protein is CASSLEASGRAKEFF.

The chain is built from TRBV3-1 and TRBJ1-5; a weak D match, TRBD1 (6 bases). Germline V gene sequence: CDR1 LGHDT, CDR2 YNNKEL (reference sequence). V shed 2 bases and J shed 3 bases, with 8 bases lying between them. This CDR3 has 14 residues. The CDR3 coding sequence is TGTGCCAGCAGCCAAAGGGGGGCCAATCAGCCCCAGCATTTT. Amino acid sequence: CASSQRGANQPQHF.

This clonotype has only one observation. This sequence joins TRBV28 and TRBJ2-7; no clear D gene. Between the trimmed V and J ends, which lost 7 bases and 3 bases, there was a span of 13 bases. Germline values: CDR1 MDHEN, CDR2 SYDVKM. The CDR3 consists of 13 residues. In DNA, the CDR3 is TGTGCCAGCAAGCGACCGGTGGGCTACGAGCAGTACTTC. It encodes CASKRPVGYEQYF.

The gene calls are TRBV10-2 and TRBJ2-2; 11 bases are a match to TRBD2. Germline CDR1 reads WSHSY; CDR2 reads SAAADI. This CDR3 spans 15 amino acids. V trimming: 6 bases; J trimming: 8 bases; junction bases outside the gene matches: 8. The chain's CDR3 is CASRTSGMPQGELFF. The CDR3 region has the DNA TGCGCCAGCAGGACTAGCGGGATGCCCCAAGGGGAGCTGTTTTTT.

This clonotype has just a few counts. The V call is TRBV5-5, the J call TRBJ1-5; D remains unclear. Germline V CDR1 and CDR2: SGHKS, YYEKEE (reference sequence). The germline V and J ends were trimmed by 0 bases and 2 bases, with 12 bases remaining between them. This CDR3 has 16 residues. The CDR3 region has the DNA TGTGCCAGCAGCTTGGCTTGGGCCATCGGCAATCAGCCCCAGCATTTT. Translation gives CASSLAWAIGNQPQHF.

The CDR3 sequence: CASSRGLAEFSSYEQYF. The CDR3 region has the DNA TGCGCCAGCAGCAGGGGACTAGCGGAATTTAGCTCCTACGAGCAGTACTTC. The V and J genes are TRBV5-1 and TRBJ2-7; 11 positions match TRBD2. After removal of 4 bases from V and 0 bases from J, the junction contained 9 bases not matched to a gene. Germline CDR1 is SGHRS and CDR2 is YFSETQ. CDR3 size: 17 residues.

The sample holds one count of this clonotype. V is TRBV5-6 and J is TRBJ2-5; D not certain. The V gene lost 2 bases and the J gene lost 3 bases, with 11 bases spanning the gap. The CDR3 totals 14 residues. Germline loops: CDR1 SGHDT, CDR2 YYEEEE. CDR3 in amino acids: CASSFSYAKETQYF. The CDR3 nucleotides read TGTGCCAGCAGCTTTAGCTACGCGAAAGAGACCCAGTACTTC.